The 21 T cell receptor beta chains in this list originate from one sample, sequenced in a study of T cell responses to AZD1222 COVID-19 vaccine. The assay was immunoSEQ multiplex PCR, and TCRdb's table has in-frame clones only and misses some. The sample lists some 180,000 clones, almost 95% seen once, with 8.5% to 12% in the top ten. The input for sequencing was peripheral blood, taken on day 0 of AZD1222 vaccination. The source of these receptors is an adult in good health.

This chain joins TRBV7-9 and TRBJ2-3; D ambiguous. Trimming removed 5 bases from V and 6 bases from J, with 9 bases in between. The length of the CDR3 is 12 residues. In germline, CDR1 is SEHNR, CDR2 FQNEAQ (reference sequence). CDR3 protein: CASSPPKDTQYF. The CDR3 nucleotides read TGTGCCAGCAGCCCACCCAAGGATACGCAGTATTTT.

This clone was found once. The rearrangement links TRBV5-1 to TRBJ1-6; D ambiguous. This CDR3 comprises 15 residues. Germline assignment: CDR1 SGHRS and CDR2 YFSETQ. The V end lost 0 bases, the J end lost 6 bases, and 10 bases lay between the germline ends. This CDR3 is CASSLGSSINSPLHF. The CDR3 DNA follows: TGCGCCAGCAGCTTGGGGTCCTCAATTAATTCACCCCTCCACTTT.

V is TRBV14 and J is TRBJ1-3; D is perhaps TRBD1 (5 bases). The germline V gene encodes CDR1 SGHDN and CDR2 FVKESK. This CDR3 has 16 residues. Deletions cut 4 bases from V and 0 bases from J, with 13 bases between. In DNA, the CDR3 is TGTGCCAGCAGCCTGGGACTCCCGAGCTCTGGAAACACCATATATTTT. It yields the protein CASSLGLPSSGNTIYF.

This clone was observed a single time. This rearrangement joins TRBV28 to TRBJ2-2; tentative D call: TRBD1 (7 bases). The CDR3 spans 18 residues. V lost 7 bases to trimming and J lost 6 bases, with 27 bases between them. Germline V gene lookup returns CDR1 MDHEN and CDR2 SYDVKM. As DNA, the CDR3 is TGTGCCAGCACCATCAGGAGTGGCAGGGGGGTTTCCGCCGGGGAGCTGTTTTTT. Translated, it gives CASTIRSGRGVSAGELFF.

This clone was counted a single time. As DNA, the CDR3 is TGTGCCAGTAGTTTAGGTCATGCAGCTAACTATGGCTACACCTTC. This gives the protein CASSLGHAANYGYTF. V and J are TRBV19 and TRBJ1-2; D is ambiguous. Trimming took 5 bases from V and 0 from J, leaving 13 bases between them. CDR3 length equals 15 residues. Germline-derived CDR1 and CDR2 are LNHDA and SQIVND (reference sequence). Complete variable domain (other parts from reference TRBV19 and TRBJ1-2): DGGITQSPKYLFRKEGQNVTLSCEQNLNHDAMYWYRQDPGQGLRLIYYSQIVNDFQKGDIAEGYSVSREKKESFPLTVTSAQKNPTAFYLCASSLGHAANYGYTFGSGTRLTVV.

The V and J genes are TRBV2 and TRBJ1-2; 7 nucleotides agree with TRBD1. The CDR3 is made up of 15 amino acids. CDR1 SNHLY and CDR2 FYNNEI come from the germline V gene. Trimming cost V 5 bases and J 0 bases; bases outside gene matches: 6. CDR3 in DNA: TGTGCCAGCAGTAGGCGACAGGGAGCTAACTATGGCTACACCTTC. Translated: CASSRRQGANYGYTF.

This chain uses TRBV4-1 with TRBJ2-7; weak D call: TRBD1 (6 bases). V dropped 0 bases and J dropped 4 bases, with 13 bases sitting between them. CDR1 and CDR2 (germline): MGHRA, YSYEKL. CDR3 length: 15 amino acids. CDR3 in amino acids: CASSQEGAGVYEQYF. The CDR3 nucleotides are TGCGCCAGCAGCCAAGAAGGGGCAGGGGTTTACGAGCAGTACTTC.

The J gene is TRBJ2-1, the V gene TRBV7-9, with D hard to call. Trimming pared 1 base from V and 0 bases from J, leaving 10 bases between. CDR1 is SEHNR, CDR2 FQNEAQ, per germline (reference sequence). CDR3 length: 16 residues. The CDR3 region has the DNA TGTGCCAGCAGCTTAGTCTACAAGAGCTCCTACAATGAGCAGTTCTTC. This codes for CASSLVYKSSYNEQFF.

The J gene is TRBJ2-3, the V gene TRBV19, with TRBD2 matching 8 bases. The CDR3 is made up of 14 amino acids. In germline, CDR1 is LNHDA, CDR2 SQIVND (reference sequence). Trimming took 10 bases from V and 3 from J; bases not matched to a gene: 9. CDR3 sequence reads: CATRTTSGTDTQYF. The CDR3 DNA reads TGTGCCACTCGGACAACTAGCGGTACAGATACGCAGTATTTT.

This chain connects TRBV18 to TRBJ2-2, with a weak D call TRBD2 (6 bases). Germline CDR1 reads KGHSH; CDR2 reads LQKENI. This CDR3 spans 15 amino acids. V shed 4 bases and J shed 6 bases, with 15 bases lying between them. The CDR3 loop reads CASSRTNGGAGELFF. The CDR3 nucleotides read TGTGCCAGCTCACGGACTAATGGGGGTGCCGGGGAGCTGTTTTTT.

The gene calls are TRBV6-1 and TRBJ2-7; D is unclear. Trimming cost V 3 bases and J 5 bases, with 11 bases left between them. CDR1 and CDR2 from the germline V gene are MNHNS and SASEGT. This CDR3 comprises 13 residues. The DNA for the CDR3 is TGTGCCAGCAGTGAGGAAAAGCTCCACGAGCAGTACGTC. Protein: CASSEEKLHEQYV.

Regarding this clone: Other DNA sequences in the sample encode the same CDR3. The chain couples TRBV5-4 to TRBJ1-2; D gene ambiguous. V was clipped by 0 bases and J by 0 bases, with 6 bases between them. There are 14 residues in the CDR3. Germline assignment: CDR1 SGHNT and CDR2 YYREEE (reference sequence). As DNA, the CDR3 is TGTGCCAGCAGCTTGGGGGGAGCTAACTATGGCTACACCTTC. This codes for CASSLGGANYGYTF.

Of note for this clone: One junction end does not reproduce the germline sequence, and a read error may be involved. The rearrangement links TRBV6-6 to TRBJ1-5; 9 bases align to TRBD1. This CDR3 is built from 14 residues. Germline V gives CDR1 MNHNY, CDR2 SVGAGI (reference sequence). The CDR3 protein is CASQRTGGNQPQHF. The CDR3 nucleotides are TGTGCCAGCCAACGTACAGGGGGCAACCAGCCCCAGCATTTT.

For this clone: Other DNA sequences in the same sample also yield this CDR3. The chain couples TRBV19 to TRBJ1-5; D unresolved. Germline V CDR1 and CDR2: LNHDA, SQIVND (reference sequence). V shed 5 bases and J shed 4 bases, with 9 bases lying between them. The CDR3 is 13 residues long. The CDR3 reads CASSPLKNQPQHF. The CDR3 DNA follows: TGTGCCAGTAGTCCCCTGAAAAATCAGCCCCAGCATTTT.

In DNA, the CDR3 is TGTGCCAGCAGCTTTTGTAGCGGGAGCACCTGCGAGCAGACCCAGTACTTC. The encoded protein is CASSFCSGSTCEQTQYF. This chain links TRBV7-8 with TRBJ2-5; 9 bases are a match to TRBD2. CDR1 and CDR2 from the germline V gene are SGHVS and FQNEAQ. The CDR3 extends over 17 amino acids. Trimming at V came to 3 bases and at J to 6 bases, leaving 14 bases not matched to a gene.

V and J are TRBV5-1 and TRBJ2-7; TRBD2 matches 8 bases. The junction had 3 bases not matched to a gene; V was cut back by 4 bases and J by 0 bases. Germline CDR1 and CDR2: SGHRS and YFSETQ. CDR3 length: 14 residues. Written as DNA, the CDR3 is TGCGCCAGCAGCGATAGCGGGGCCTCCTACGAGCAGTACTTC. Amino acid sequence: CASSDSGASYEQYF.

The chain combines TRBV9 with TRBJ2-3; D perhaps matches TRBD1 (6 bases). The CDR3 covers 15 residues. CDR1 SGDLS and CDR2 YYNGEE come from the germline V gene. V lost 0 bases and J 4 bases, leaving 12 bases between the germline ends. The CDR3 region is CASSVGGRGPDTQYF. The CDR3, as DNA: TGTGCCAGCAGCGTAGGCGGCAGGGGACCAGATACGCAGTATTTT.

V usage is TRBV28 and J usage is TRBJ1-1; unclear D gene. V gave up 8 bases and J gave up 3 bases, with 7 bases separating them. Germline CDR1 MDHEN, CDR2 SYDVKM. This CDR3 has 11 residues. The CDR3 protein is CASSLDTEAFF. The CDR3, as DNA: TGTGCCAGCTCCTTGGACACTGAAGCTTTCTTT.

This clone was detected once. The chain carries TRBV25-1 and TRBJ1-2; unclear D gene. CDR3 length: 14 amino acids. V was shortened by 2 bases and J by 2 bases, with 9 bases between the two germline ends. Germline V gene sequence: CDR1 MGHDK, CDR2 SYGVNS. The CDR3 sequence: CASSESRRNYGYTF. DNA of the CDR3: TGTGCCAGCAGTGAAAGCAGGAGAAACTATGGCTACACCTTC.

J is TRBJ1-6 and V is TRBV5-6, with 7 bases aligning to TRBD1. The CDR3 length is 15 residues. Germline V lookup: CDR1 SGHDT, CDR2 YYEEEE. Losses at the gene ends were 5 bases for V and 7 bases for J; bases not matched to a gene: 9. DNA of the CDR3: TGTGCCAGCAGTCGGCAGGGACAGACAAATTCACCCCTCCACTTT. Amino acids: CASSRQGQTNSPLHF.

This clone has just a few counts. The V gene is TRBV4-3, the J gene TRBJ1-4, with no clear D. The CDR3 totals 17 residues. Between the trimmed V and J ends, which lost 1 base and 3 bases, there was a span of 15 bases. The germline CDR1 and CDR2 sequences are LGHNA and YSLEER. The DNA for the CDR3 is TGCGCCAGCAGCCAAGCGAACCGCCCTAGGGCTAATGAAAAACTGTTTTTT. Amino acids: CASSQANRPRANEKLFF.